The 5 T cell receptor beta chains below were found in one sample sequenced in a study of blood T cell repertoires in COVID-19. The table came from immunoSEQ multiplex PCR; TCRdb's copy has only in-frame clones and leaves some out. The sample holds approximately 190,000 clones, approximately 84% seen once. Material: PBMCs or T cells enriched from blood (not recorded which). The receptor source for this set is a man in his forties who had recovered from COVID-19.

This clone was detected only a few times. The chain employs TRBV9 and TRBJ1-4; D gene uncertain. Trimming stripped 5 bases from V and 4 bases from J, with 15 bases between. CDR3 size: 15 residues. Germline V gives CDR1 SGDLS, CDR2 YYNGEE. CDR3 residues: CASRPGGGRNEKLFF. CDR3 bases: TGTGCCAGCAGGCCCGGCGGAGGGCGTAATGAAAAACTGTTTTTT.

This clone was counted a few times. The V and J genes are TRBV5-1 and TRBJ1-1; 8 nucleotides line up with TRBD1. This CDR3 spans 13 amino acids. Germline V gene sequence: CDR1 SGHRS, CDR2 YFSETQ. Trimming at V came to 3 bases and at J to 8 bases, leaving 6 bases not matched to a gene. The CDR3, as DNA: TGCGCCAGCAGCTCAGGACAGGGAGTGGAAGCTTTCTTT. This gives the protein CASSSGQGVEAFF.

This clone has just a few counts. This chain links TRBV5-1 with TRBJ2-2; 9 bases align to TRBD1. Germline V gene lookup returns CDR1 SGHRS and CDR2 YFSETQ. Losses at the gene ends were 7 bases for V and 1 base for J; bases not matched to a gene: 5. The CDR3 extends over 15 amino acids. The CDR3 is CASLPGQGNTGELFF. DNA for the CDR3: TGCGCCAGCCTACCGGGACAGGGGAACACCGGGGAGCTGTTTTTT.

This sequence joins TRBV20-1 and TRBJ2-3, with 9 bases fitting TRBD2. The ends lost 4 bases at V and 9 bases at J; junction bases unmatched: 2. The CDR3 runs 11 residues. The V gene's germline CDR1 is DFQATT and CDR2 SNEGSKA (reference sequence). The CDR3: CSAILAGTQYF. The CDR3 DNA reads as TGCAGTGCTATCCTAGCGGGGACGCAGTATTTT.

This chain joins TRBV28 and TRBJ2-2, with TRBD1 as a possible D gene (5 bases). CDR1 MDHEN and CDR2 SYDVKM come from the germline V gene. V was cut by 6 bases and J by 1 base, with 15 bases left in between. The length of the CDR3 is 16 residues. The CDR3, as DNA: TGTGCCAGCAGCCCTCTGACAGAGAAGAACACCGGGGAGCTGTTTTTT. Amino acid sequence: CASSPLTEKNTGELFF.